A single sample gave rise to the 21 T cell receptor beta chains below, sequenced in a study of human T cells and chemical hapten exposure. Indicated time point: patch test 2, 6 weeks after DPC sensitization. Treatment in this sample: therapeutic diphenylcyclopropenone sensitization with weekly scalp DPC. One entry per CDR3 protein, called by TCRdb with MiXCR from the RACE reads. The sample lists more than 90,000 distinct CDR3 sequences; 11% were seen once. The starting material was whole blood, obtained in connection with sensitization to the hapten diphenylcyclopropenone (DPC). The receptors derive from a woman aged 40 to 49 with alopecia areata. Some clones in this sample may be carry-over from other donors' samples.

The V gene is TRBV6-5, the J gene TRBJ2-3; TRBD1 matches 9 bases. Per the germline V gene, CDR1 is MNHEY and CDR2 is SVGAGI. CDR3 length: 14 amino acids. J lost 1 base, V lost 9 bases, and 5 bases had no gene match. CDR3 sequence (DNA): TGTGCCAGTATTGACAGGGGGGGCACAGATACGCAGTATTTT. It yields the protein CASIDRGGTDTQYF.

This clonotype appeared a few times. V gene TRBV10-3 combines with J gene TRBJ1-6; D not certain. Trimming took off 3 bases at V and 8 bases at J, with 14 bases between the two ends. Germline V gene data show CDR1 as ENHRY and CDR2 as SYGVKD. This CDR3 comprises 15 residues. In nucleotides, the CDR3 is TGTGCCATCAGTGATCCCCGTCAAGGGCATTCACCCCTCCACTTT. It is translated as CAISDPRQGHSPLHF.

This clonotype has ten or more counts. In DNA, the CDR3 is TGTGCCAGCAGTCATAGGGTCGGGGAGCAGTACTTC. Its protein product is CASSHRVGEQYF. The chain uses TRBV2 and TRBJ2-7; no firm D call. The germline CDR1 and CDR2 sequences are SNHLY and FYNNEI. Trimming left V 5 bases short and J 7 bases short, with 12 bases between. The CDR3 is made up of 12 amino acids.

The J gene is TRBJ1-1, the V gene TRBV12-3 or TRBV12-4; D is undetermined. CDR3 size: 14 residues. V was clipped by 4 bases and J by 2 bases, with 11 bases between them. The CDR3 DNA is TGTGCCAGCAGTTCCCGGCGGTCAAACACTGAAGCTTTCTTT. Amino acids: CASSSRRSNTEAFF.

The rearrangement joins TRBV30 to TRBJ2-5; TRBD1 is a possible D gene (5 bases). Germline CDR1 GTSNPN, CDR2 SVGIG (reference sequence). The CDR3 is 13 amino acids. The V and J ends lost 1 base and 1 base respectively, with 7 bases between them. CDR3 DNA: TGTGCCTGGAGTGGACAGTTCCAAGAGACCCAGTACTTC. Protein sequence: CAWSGQFQETQYF.

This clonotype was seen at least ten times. CDR3 sequence: CASSARGSDQPQHF. The CDR3 nucleotides read TGTGCCAGCAGCGCCAGGGGGTCGGATCAGCCCCAGCATTTT. V gene TRBV5-5 combines with J gene TRBJ1-5, with 7 bases identical to TRBD1. Per the germline V gene, CDR1 is SGHKS and CDR2 is YYEKEE (reference sequence). The CDR3 runs to 14 residues. V lost 4 bases to trimming and J lost 5 bases; unmatched junction nucleotides: 6.

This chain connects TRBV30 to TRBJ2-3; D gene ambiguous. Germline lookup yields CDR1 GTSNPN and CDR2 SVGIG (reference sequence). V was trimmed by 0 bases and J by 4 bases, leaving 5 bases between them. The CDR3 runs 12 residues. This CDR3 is CAWSVISDTQYF. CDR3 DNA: TGTGCCTGGAGTGTAATATCAGATACGCAGTATTTT.

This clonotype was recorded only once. The CDR3 here is CAISGVTSKETEAFF. Written as DNA, the CDR3 is TGTGCCATCAGTGGGGTTACTTCCAAGGAGACTGAAGCTTTCTTT. The chain carries TRBV10-3 and TRBJ1-1; unclear D gene. Trimming removed 4 bases from V and 5 bases from J, with 17 bases in between. CDR1 and CDR2 from the germline V gene are ENHRY and SYGVKD. The CDR3 is made up of 15 amino acids.

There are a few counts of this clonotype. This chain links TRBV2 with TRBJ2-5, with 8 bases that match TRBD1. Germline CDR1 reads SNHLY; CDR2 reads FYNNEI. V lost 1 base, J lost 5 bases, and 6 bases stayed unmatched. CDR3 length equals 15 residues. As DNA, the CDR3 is TGTGCCAGCAGTGAAGGGAGACAGGGGACGGAGACCCAGTACTTC. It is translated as CASSEGRQGTETQYF.

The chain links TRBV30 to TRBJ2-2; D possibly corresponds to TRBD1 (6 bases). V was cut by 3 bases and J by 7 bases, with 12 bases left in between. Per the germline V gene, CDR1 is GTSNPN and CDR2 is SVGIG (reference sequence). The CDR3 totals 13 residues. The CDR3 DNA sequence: TGTGCCTGGAGGACTGGGGACATCGGGGAGCTGTTTTTT. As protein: CAWRTGDIGELFF.

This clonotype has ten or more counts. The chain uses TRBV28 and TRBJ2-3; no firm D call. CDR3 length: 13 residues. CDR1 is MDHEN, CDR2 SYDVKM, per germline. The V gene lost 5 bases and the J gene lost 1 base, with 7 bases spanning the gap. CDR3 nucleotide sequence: TGTGCCAGCAGTCAAACGGGCACAGATACGCAGTATTTT. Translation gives CASSQTGTDTQYF.

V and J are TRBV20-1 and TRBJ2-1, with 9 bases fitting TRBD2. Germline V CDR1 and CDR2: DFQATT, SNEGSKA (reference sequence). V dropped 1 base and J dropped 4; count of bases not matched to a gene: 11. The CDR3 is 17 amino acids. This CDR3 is CSARVGGWGLAYNEQFF. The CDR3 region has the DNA TGCAGTGCTAGAGTAGGCGGGTGGGGACTAGCTTACAATGAGCAGTTCTTC.

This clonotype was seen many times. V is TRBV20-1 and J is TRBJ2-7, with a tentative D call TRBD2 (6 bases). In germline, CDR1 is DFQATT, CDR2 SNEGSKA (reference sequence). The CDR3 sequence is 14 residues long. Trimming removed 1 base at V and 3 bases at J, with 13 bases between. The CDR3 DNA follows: TGCAGTGCTAGAGGGGTCAAGGGAGGCTACGAGCAGTACTTC. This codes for CSARGVKGGYEQYF.

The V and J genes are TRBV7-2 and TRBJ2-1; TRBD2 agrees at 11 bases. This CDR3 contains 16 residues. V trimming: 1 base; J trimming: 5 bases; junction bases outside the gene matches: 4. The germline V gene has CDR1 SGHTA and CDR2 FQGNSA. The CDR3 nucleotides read TGTGCCAGCAGCTTAGGCGTACTAGCGGGAGACAATGAGCAGTTCTTC. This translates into CASSLGVLAGDNEQFF. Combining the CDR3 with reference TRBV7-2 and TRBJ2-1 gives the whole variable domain GAGVSQSPSNKVTEKGKDVELRCDPISGHTALYWYRQSLGQGLEFLIYFQGNSAPDKSGLPSDRFSAERTGGSVSTLTIQRTQQEDSAVYLCASSLGVLAGDNEQFFGPGTRLTVL.

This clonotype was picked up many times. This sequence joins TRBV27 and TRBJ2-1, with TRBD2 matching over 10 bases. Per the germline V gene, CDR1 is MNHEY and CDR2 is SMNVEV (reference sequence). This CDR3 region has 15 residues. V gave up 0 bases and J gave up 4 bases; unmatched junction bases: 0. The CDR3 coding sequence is TGTGCCAGCAGTTTATCGACTAGCGGGTACAATGAGCAGTTCTTC. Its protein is CASSLSTSGYNEQFF.

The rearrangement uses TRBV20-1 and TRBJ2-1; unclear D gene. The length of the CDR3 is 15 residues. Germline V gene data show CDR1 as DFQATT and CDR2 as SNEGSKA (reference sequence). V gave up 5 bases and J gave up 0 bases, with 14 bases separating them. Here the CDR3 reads CSALLRAYSYNEQFF. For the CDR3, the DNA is TGCAGTGCTCTTTTACGGGCCTACTCCTACAATGAGCAGTTCTTC.

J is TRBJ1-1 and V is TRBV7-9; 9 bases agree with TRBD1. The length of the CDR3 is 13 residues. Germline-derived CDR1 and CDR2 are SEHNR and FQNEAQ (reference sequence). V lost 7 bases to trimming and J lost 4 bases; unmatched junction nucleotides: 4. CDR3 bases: TGTGCCAGCAAACAGGGGGCTGGCACTGAAGCTTTCTTT. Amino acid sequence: CASKQGAGTEAFF. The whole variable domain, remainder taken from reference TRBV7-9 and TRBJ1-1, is DTGVSQNPRHKITKRGQNVTFRCDPISEHNRLYWYRQTLGQGPEFLTYFQNEAQLEKSRLLSDRFSAERPKGSFSTLEIQRTEQGDSAMYLCASKQGAGTEAFFGQGTRLTVV.

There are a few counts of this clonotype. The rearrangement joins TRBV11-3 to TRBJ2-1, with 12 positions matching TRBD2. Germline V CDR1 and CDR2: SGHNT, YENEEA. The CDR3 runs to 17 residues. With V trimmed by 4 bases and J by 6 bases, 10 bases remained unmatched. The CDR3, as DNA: TGTGCCAGCAGCTCCGGACTAGCGGGAATATCTCGCAATGAGCAGTTCTTC. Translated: CASSSGLAGISRNEQFF.

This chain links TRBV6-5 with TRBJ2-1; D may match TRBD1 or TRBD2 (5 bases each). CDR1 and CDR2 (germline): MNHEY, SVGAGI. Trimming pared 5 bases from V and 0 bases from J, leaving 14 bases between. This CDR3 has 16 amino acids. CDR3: CASSRLTTASYNEQFF. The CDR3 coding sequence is TGTGCCAGCAGTCGACTAACGACAGCCTCCTACAATGAGCAGTTCTTC.

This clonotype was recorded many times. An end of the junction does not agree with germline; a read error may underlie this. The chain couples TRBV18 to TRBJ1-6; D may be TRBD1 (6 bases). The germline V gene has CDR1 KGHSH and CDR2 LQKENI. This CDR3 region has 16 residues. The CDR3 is CASKTTGSSYNSPLHF. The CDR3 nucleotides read TGTGCCAGCAAAACGACAGGAAGCTCCTATAATTCACCCCTCCATTTT.

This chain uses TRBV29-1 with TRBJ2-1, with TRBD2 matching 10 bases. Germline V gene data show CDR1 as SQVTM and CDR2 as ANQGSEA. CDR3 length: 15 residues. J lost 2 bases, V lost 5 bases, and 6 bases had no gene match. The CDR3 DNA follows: TGCAGCGTTAATCTCCTAGCGGGAGCCTACAATGAGCAGTTCTTC. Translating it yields CSVNLLAGAYNEQFF.